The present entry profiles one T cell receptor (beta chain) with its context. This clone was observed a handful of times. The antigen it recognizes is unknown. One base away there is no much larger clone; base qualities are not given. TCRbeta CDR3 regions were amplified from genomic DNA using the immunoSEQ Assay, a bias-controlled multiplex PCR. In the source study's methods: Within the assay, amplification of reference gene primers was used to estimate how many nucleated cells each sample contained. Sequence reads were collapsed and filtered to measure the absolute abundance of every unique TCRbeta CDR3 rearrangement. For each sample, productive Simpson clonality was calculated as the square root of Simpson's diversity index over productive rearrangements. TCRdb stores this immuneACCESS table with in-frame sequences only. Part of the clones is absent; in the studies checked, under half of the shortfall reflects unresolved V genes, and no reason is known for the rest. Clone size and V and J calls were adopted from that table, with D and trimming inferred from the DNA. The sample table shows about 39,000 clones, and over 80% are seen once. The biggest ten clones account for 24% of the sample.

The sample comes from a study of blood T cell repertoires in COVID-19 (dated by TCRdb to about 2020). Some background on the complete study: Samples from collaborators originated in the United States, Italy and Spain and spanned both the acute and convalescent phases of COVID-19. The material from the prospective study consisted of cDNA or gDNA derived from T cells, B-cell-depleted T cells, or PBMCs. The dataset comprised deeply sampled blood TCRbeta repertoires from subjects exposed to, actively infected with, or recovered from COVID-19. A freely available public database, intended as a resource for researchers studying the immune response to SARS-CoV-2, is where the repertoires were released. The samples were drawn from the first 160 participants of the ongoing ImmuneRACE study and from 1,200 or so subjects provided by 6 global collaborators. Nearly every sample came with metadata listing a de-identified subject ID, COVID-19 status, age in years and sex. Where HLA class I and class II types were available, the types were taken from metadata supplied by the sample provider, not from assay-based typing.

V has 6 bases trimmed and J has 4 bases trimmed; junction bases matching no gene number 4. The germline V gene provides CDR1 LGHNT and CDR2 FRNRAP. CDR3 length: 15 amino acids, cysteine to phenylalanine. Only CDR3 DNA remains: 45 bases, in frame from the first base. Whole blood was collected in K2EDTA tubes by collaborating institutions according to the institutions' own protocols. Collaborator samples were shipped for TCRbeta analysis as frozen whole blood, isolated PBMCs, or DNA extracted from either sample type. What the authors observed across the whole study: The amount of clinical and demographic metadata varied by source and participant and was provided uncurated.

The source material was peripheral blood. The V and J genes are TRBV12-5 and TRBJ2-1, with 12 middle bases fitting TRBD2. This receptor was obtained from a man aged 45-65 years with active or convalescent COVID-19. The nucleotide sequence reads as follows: TGTGCTAGTGGGAGAGGGACTAGCGGGTACAATGAGCAGTTCTTC. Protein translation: CASGRGTSGYNEQFF.